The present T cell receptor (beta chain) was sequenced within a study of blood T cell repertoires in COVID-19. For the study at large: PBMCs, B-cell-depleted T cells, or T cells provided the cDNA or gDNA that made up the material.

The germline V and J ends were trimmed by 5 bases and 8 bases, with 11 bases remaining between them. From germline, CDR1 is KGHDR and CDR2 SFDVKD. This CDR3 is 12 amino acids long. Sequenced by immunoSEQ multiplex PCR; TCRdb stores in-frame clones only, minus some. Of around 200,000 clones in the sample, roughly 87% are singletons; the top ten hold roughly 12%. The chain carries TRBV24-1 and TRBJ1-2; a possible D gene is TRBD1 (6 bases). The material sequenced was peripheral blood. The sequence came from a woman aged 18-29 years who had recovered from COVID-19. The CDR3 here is CATSGKGTGYTF. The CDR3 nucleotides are TGTGCCACCAGTGGGAAGGGGACAGGCTACACCTTC.